This record concerns one T cell receptor beta chain sequence. This entry belongs to a study of T cell responses to AZD1222 COVID-19 vaccine. V lost 4 bases, J lost 0 bases, and 2 bases stayed unmatched. The CDR3 covers 15 residues. Per germline, CDR1 SGHVS and CDR2 FNYEAQ. TCRdb's copy holds only in-frame clones and misses some; the assay was immunoSEQ multiplex PCR. This sample carries about 140,000 clones, approximately 92% of them seen once, and the ten largest clones take approximately 6.8%. This chain links TRBV7-6 with TRBJ1-2, with 10 positions matching TRBD1. The sequences come from peripheral blood, collected 28 days after the second AZD1222 dose. The sequence was collected from an adult who received the AZD1222 COVID-19 vaccine. The CDR3 region is CASSSGQGANYGYTF. CDR3 bases: TGTGCCAGCAGCTCTGGACAGGGGGCTAACTATGGCTACACCTTC.